Each of the 21 T cell receptor beta chains below was sequenced from the same sample in a study of CD4 T cells in relation to SARS-CoV-2 and coronaviruses. The table came from immunoSEQ multiplex PCR; TCRdb's copy has only in-frame clones and leaves some out. The table lists 35,000 to 45,000 clones, roughly 80% of them singletons, with over 5% in the top ten. Antigens for these TCRs are unknown. Source material: naive CD4+ T cells from PBMCs, cultured in vitro. Regarding subset: naive CD4+ T cells isolated by negative enrichment. The receptors stem from an adult with COVID-19.

The chain couples TRBV6-6 to TRBJ2-1; 8 bases match TRBD1. CDR3 length equals 14 residues. The V gene end was trimmed by 2 bases and the J gene end by 7 bases; junction bases not matched to a gene: 4. CDR1 and CDR2 (germline): MNHNY, SVGAGI (reference sequence). The CDR3 nucleotides are TGTGCCAGCAGTTACCGGGACAGGTTAAATGAGCAGTTCTTC. Translated, it gives CASSYRDRLNEQFF.

The rearrangement joins TRBV18 to TRBJ1-1; TRBD1 matches at 7 bases. From germline, CDR1 is KGHSH and CDR2 LQKENI. Trimming removed 5 bases from V and 2 bases from J; junction bases left unmatched: 5. There are 14 residues in the CDR3. This CDR3 is CASSLGQINTEAFF. DNA of the CDR3: TGTGCCAGCTCATTGGGACAGATAAACACTGAAGCTTTCTTT.

V and J are TRBV6-2 or TRBV6-3 and TRBJ1-3; D is ambiguous. This CDR3 has 13 amino acids. Per the germline V gene, CDR1 is MNHEY and CDR2 is SVGEGT. Between the trimmed V and J ends, which lost 2 bases and 9 bases, there was a span of 11 bases. The CDR3 loop reads CASSYEEAGTIYF. Written as DNA, the CDR3 is TGTGCCAGCAGTTACGAAGAGGCGGGCACCATATATTTT.

This clone was observed once. V gene TRBV5-4 combines with J gene TRBJ2-1; 9 bases match TRBD2. This CDR3 is built from 16 residues. CDR1 SGHNT and CDR2 YYREEE come from the germline V gene (reference sequence). V shed 0 bases, J shed 8 bases, and the junction held 9 bases outside the gene matches. The CDR3 bases are TGTGCCAGCAGCTTGGTCGGCGGGAGGGCCGGCCATGAGCAGTTCTTC. Translating it yields CASSLVGGRAGHEQFF.

This chain's CDR3 is CASTETAGHNEQFF. The CDR3 DNA follows: TGTGCCAGCACGGAAACGGCCGGCCACAATGAGCAGTTCTTC. This chain links TRBV28 with TRBJ2-1, with D unclear. V shed 7 bases and J shed 5 bases, with 15 bases lying between them. The CDR3 loop spans 14 amino acids. Germline CDR1 MDHEN, CDR2 SYDVKM.

The chain is built from TRBV18 and TRBJ2-7, with D maybe TRBD2 (6 bases). V gave up 2 bases and J gave up 1 base, with 6 bases separating them. The germline V gene encodes CDR1 KGHSH and CDR2 LQKENI. CDR3 size: 13 residues. CDR3 DNA: TGTGCCAGCTCACCAGGGAGGTCCTACGAGCAGTACTTC. It specifies CASSPGRSYEQYF.

This clone occurred a few times. The chain's CDR3 is CASSPPGHLPSYEQYF. Here the CDR3 DNA reads TGTGCCAGCTCACCACCGGGACATTTACCGTCCTACGAGCAGTACTTC. This chain joins TRBV18 and TRBJ2-7, with D perhaps TRBD1 (6 bases). Looked up from germline, CDR1 is KGHSH and CDR2 is LQKENI. V was clipped by 0 bases and J by 1 base, with 13 bases between them. This CDR3 has 16 amino acids.

This rearrangement joins TRBV5-1 to TRBJ2-3; TRBD1 matches at 12 bases. The CDR3 consists of 20 residues. CDR1 and CDR2 from the germline V gene are SGHRS and YFSETQ. V shed 3 bases, J shed 1 base, and the junction held 15 bases outside the gene matches. The CDR3 spells CASSSGGTGGRLAGTDTQYF. CDR3 in DNA: TGCGCCAGCAGCTCCGGGGGGACAGGGGGCAGGCTAGCGGGCACAGATACGCAGTATTTT.

The J gene is TRBJ2-1, the V gene TRBV19; TRBD2 is a possible D gene (6 bases). With 8 bases removed from V and 7 bases from J, the gap between germline ends came to 12 bases. The CDR3 is made up of 12 amino acids. Looked up from germline, CDR1 is LNHDA and CDR2 is SQIVND (reference sequence). CDR3 DNA: TGTGCCAGTGCCCCCCGGGGGAATGAGCAGTTCTTC. Protein product: CASAPRGNEQFF.

J is TRBJ2-3 and V is TRBV5-6; 16 nucleotides align to TRBD2. Germline assignment: CDR1 SGHDT and CDR2 YYEEEE. The CDR3 is 16 residues long. Trimming cost V 5 bases and J 5 bases; bases outside gene matches: 5. Written as DNA, the CDR3 is TGTGCCAGCAGGGGACTAGCGGGAGGGCCTGGAGATACGCAGTATTTT. This sequence encodes CASRGLAGGPGDTQYF.

The chain carries TRBV7-8 and TRBJ2-7; weak D call: TRBD2 (5 bases). The germline V and J ends were trimmed by 10 bases and 0 bases, with 13 bases remaining between them. CDR1 and CDR2 from the germline V gene are SGHVS and FQNEAQ. This CDR3 contains 13 residues. In nucleotides, the CDR3 is TGTGCCACCCGACCGGGGAGCTCCTACGAGCAGTACTTC. This translates into CATRPGSSYEQYF.

The gene calls are TRBV7-8 and TRBJ1-1, with D possibly matching TRBD1 (5 bases). Looked up from germline, CDR1 is SGHVS and CDR2 is FQNEAQ. CDR3 length: 15 amino acids. Trimming left V 1 base short and J 0 bases short, with 9 bases between. In nucleotides, the CDR3 is TGTGCCAGCAGCTTAGGGGGGGGAATGAACACTGAAGCTTTCTTT. It encodes CASSLGGGMNTEAFF.

This chain connects TRBV30 to TRBJ1-6, with no clear D. Germline loops: CDR1 GTSNPN, CDR2 SVGIG (reference sequence). This CDR3 spans 15 amino acids. V shed 0 bases and J shed 7 bases, with 13 bases lying between them. The CDR3 region has the DNA TGTGCCTGGAGTGTACTGGCAGACGGAAATTCACCCCTCCACTTT. This gives the protein CAWSVLADGNSPLHF. Based on the CDR3 plus reference TRBV30 and TRBJ1-6, the full variable domain is SQTIHQWPATLVQPVGSPLSLECTVEGTSNPNLYWYRQAAGRGLQLLFYSVGIGQISSEVPQNLSASRPQDRQFILSSKKLLLSDSGFYLCAWSVLADGNSPLHFGNGTRLTVT.

The chain has TRBV5-1 and TRBJ1-4; unclear D gene. Trimming pared 0 bases from V and 13 bases from J, leaving 19 bases between. Looked up from germline, CDR1 is SGHRS and CDR2 is YFSETQ. This CDR3 is 15 amino acids long. DNA for the CDR3: TGCGCCAGCAGCTTGGAACGGGGAGATGGTGACGGACTGTTTTTT. It is translated as CASSLERGDGDGLFF. Based on the CDR3 plus reference TRBV5-1 and TRBJ1-4, the full variable domain is KAGVTQTPRYLIKTRGQQVTLSCSPISGHRSVSWYQQTPGQGLQFLFEYFSETQRNKGNFPGRFSGRQFSNSRSEMNVSTLELGDSALYLCASSLERGDGDGLFFGSGTQLSVL.

J is TRBJ2-3 and V is TRBV7-9; 12 positions agree with TRBD2. V lost 5 bases, J lost 4 bases, and 10 bases stayed unmatched. The CDR3 is 17 amino acids. Germline CDR1 reads SEHNR; CDR2 reads FQNEAQ (reference sequence). The CDR3 here is CASSQRTSGTPSDTQYF. Here the CDR3 DNA reads TGTGCCAGCAGCCAACGGACTAGCGGGACACCCTCAGATACGCAGTATTTT.

This clone was detected only once. The V gene is TRBV28, the J gene TRBJ1-5; 10 bases are shared with TRBD1. The CDR3 covers 15 residues. The germline gives CDR1 MDHEN, CDR2 SYDVKM. V dropped 8 bases and J dropped 4; count of bases not matched to a gene: 8. This CDR3 reads CASDTQDRGNQPQHF. The CDR3 coding sequence is TGTGCCAGCGACACCCAGGACAGGGGGAATCAGCCCCAGCATTTT.

This clone was seen a few times. The V and J genes are TRBV10-1 and TRBJ1-1; D ambiguous. The CDR3 has 13 residues. The V and J ends lost 3 bases and 3 bases respectively, with 8 bases between them. Germline V gene data show CDR1 as WNHNN and CDR2 as SYGVQD (reference sequence). Here the CDR3 DNA reads TGCGCCAGCAGTGAAGGCAGATACACTGAAGCTTTCTTT. It specifies CASSEGRYTEAFF.

The chain carries TRBV5-1 and TRBJ2-1, with 9 bases matching TRBD2. Losses at the gene ends were 3 bases for V and 9 bases for J; bases not matched to a gene: 7. The germline V gene encodes CDR1 SGHRS and CDR2 YFSETQ. This CDR3 spans 14 amino acids. CDR3 DNA sequence: TGCGCCAGCAGCTACGGGACTAGCCCCGGTGAGCAGTTCTTC. Translating it yields CASSYGTSPGEQFF.

V gene TRBV28 combines with J gene TRBJ1-1; 7 nucleotides match TRBD1. The germline CDR1 and CDR2 sequences are MDHEN and SYDVKM. The CDR3 contains 17 residues. Trimming removed 7 bases from V and 4 bases from J; junction bases left unmatched: 18. The CDR3 loop reads CASISLKTGYLGTEAFF. The CDR3 coding sequence is TGTGCCAGCATCTCATTGAAGACAGGGTACCTCGGCACTGAAGCTTTCTTT.

The V call is TRBV5-6, the J call TRBJ2-3; 9 bases are a match to TRBD2. Per the germline V gene, CDR1 is SGHDT and CDR2 is YYEEEE. This CDR3 comprises 15 residues. Losses at the gene ends were 2 bases for V and 1 base for J; bases not matched to a gene: 2. The chain's CDR3 is CASSFSGRGTDTQYF. The CDR3 DNA is TGTGCCAGCAGCTTTAGCGGGAGAGGCACAGATACGCAGTATTTT.

The CDR3 region is CSVTIANEQYF. The CDR3 nucleotides are TGCAGTGTTACGATAGCGAACGAGCAGTACTTC. This rearrangement joins TRBV20-1 to TRBJ2-7; maybe TRBD2 (5 bases). Germline V CDR1 and CDR2: DFQATT, SNEGSKA (reference sequence). Trimming removed 7 bases from V and 5 bases from J, with 12 bases in between. The CDR3 consists of 11 residues.